These T cell receptor beta chains were read from a single sample in a study of blood T cell repertoires in COVID-19. Some clones are missing from TCRdb's copy, which holds only in-frame ones; the method was immunoSEQ multiplex PCR. The sample carries about 83,000 clones, roughly 87% recorded once. Material for sequencing was peripheral blood. Every receptor here comes from a woman aged 45-59 years with active or convalescent COVID-19. Each CDR3 is given with its conserved first and last residue. The D gene is left open where the match is weak. Size tells how often a clone was seen (once, few, many) or the class of an expanded clone, and some rows leave it out.

j_gene: TRBJ2-2
abundance: NA
v_gene: TRBV24-1
d_gene: TRBD1
CDR3nt: TGTGCCACCAGTGATCCGTCACCGGGACAGGGTATCGGGGAGCTGTTTTTT
CDR3aa: CATSDPSPGQGIGELFF

j_gene: TRBJ1-5
abundance: NA
v_gene: TRBV27
d_gene: TRBD1
CDR3nt: TGTGCCAGCAGTTTGGACAGGGTCGGCCAGCCCCAGCATTTT
CDR3aa: CASSLDRVGQPQHF

j_gene: TRBJ1-2
abundance: once
v_gene: TRBV5-1
d_gene: NA
CDR3nt: TGCGCCAGCAGCTTGGACCGGGACAATGGCTACACCTTC
CDR3aa: CASSLDRDNGYTF

j_gene: TRBJ2-4
abundance: NA
v_gene: TRBV5-6
d_gene: NA
CDR3nt: TGTGCCAGCAGCTTGGGTTCTGCGGATATAGCCAAAAACATTCAGTACTTC
CDR3aa: CASSLGSADIAKNIQYF

j_gene: TRBJ2-2
abundance: once
v_gene: TRBV5-1
d_gene: TRBD1
CDR3nt: TGCGCCAGCAGCGAAAACAGGGGGGCCATTCAGAACACCGGGGAGCTGTTTTTT
CDR3aa: CASSENRGAIQNTGELFF

j_gene: TRBJ2-7
abundance: NA
v_gene: TRBV9
d_gene: TRBD2
CDR3nt: TGTGCCAGCAGCGCCGCTTCTAGCGGGGGTTCCTACGAGCAGTACTTC
CDR3aa: CASSAASSGGSYEQYF

j_gene: TRBJ1-2
abundance: NA
v_gene: TRBV19
d_gene: NA
CDR3nt: TGTGCCAGTACGGCAGGGTATGGCTACACCTTC
CDR3aa: CASTAGYGYTF

j_gene: TRBJ1-6
abundance: NA
v_gene: TRBV6-6
d_gene: NA
CDR3nt: TGTGCCAGCAGTTCCAGGACAGCCGCTAATTCACCCCTCCACTTT
CDR3aa: CASSSRTAANSPLHF

j_gene: TRBJ2-3
abundance: NA
v_gene: TRBV5-1
d_gene: TRBD2
CDR3nt: TGCGCCAGCAGCATTGGGACTAGGAGAGGCACAGATACGCAGTATTTT
CDR3aa: CASSIGTRRGTDTQYF

j_gene: TRBJ2-7
abundance: NA
v_gene: TRBV29-1
d_gene: NA
CDR3nt: TGCAGCGTTTCCCTCTCCTACGAGCAGTACTTC
CDR3aa: CSVSLSYEQYF

j_gene: TRBJ1-2
abundance: NA
v_gene: TRBV7-8
d_gene: TRBD1
CDR3nt: TGTGCCAGCACTCTCTCCCGGACAGGCCGAGCTTATGGCTACACCTTC
CDR3aa: CASTLSRTGRAYGYTF

j_gene: TRBJ1-3
abundance: NA
v_gene: TRBV19
d_gene: NA
CDR3nt: TGTGCCAGTAGTCTCCTAAGCTCTGGAAACACCATATATTTT
CDR3aa: CASSLLSSGNTIYF

j_gene: TRBJ2-7
abundance: NA
v_gene: TRBV3-1/TRBV3-2
d_gene: TRBD2
CDR3nt: TGTGCCAGCAGCCAAGACGGGGGGGCCTTCGAGCAGTACTTC
CDR3aa: CASSQDGGAFEQYF

j_gene: TRBJ1-1
abundance: NA
v_gene: TRBV6-5
d_gene: NA
CDR3nt: TGTGCCAGCACCGGACGTAGGGGAGGGAACACTGAAGCTTTCTTT
CDR3aa: CASTGRRGGNTEAFF

j_gene: TRBJ2-5
abundance: NA
v_gene: TRBV6-2/TRBV6-3
d_gene: TRBD2
CDR3nt: TGTGCCAGCAGTTACGAGGGACTAGCGGGGGGGATCCAAGAGACCCAGTACTTC
CDR3aa: CASSYEGLAGGIQETQYF

j_gene: TRBJ1-3
abundance: NA
v_gene: TRBV6-6
d_gene: TRBD1
CDR3nt: TGTGCCACCGAGGATTCGGGACAGATTAGCGGAAACACCATATATTTT
CDR3aa: CATEDSGQISGNTIYF

j_gene: TRBJ2-1
abundance: NA
v_gene: TRBV11-3
d_gene: NA
CDR3nt: TGTGCCAGCAGCTTAGGGGTCGGGCTAGCCGGCAATGAGCAGTTCTTC
CDR3aa: CASSLGVGLAGNEQFF

j_gene: TRBJ2-7
abundance: NA
v_gene: TRBV13
d_gene: TRBD2
CDR3nt: TGTGCCAGCAGAGCAGCCGGGACTAGCACTACCTACGAGCAGTACTTC
CDR3aa: CASRAAGTSTTYEQYF

j_gene: TRBJ2-1
abundance: NA
v_gene: TRBV24-1
d_gene: NA
CDR3nt: TGTGCCACCAGTGACGGGGTAGCGTCCGACAATGAGCAGTTCTTC
CDR3aa: CATSDGVASDNEQFF

j_gene: TRBJ1-1
abundance: NA
v_gene: TRBV29-1
d_gene: TRBD1
CDR3nt: TGCAGCGTCAGGACAGGGACACTGAACACTGAAGCTTTCTTT
CDR3aa: CSVRTGTLNTEAFF

j_gene: TRBJ1-2
abundance: once
v_gene: TRBV6-5
d_gene: NA
CDR3nt: TGTGCCAGCAGTTACCGTGGGGCCAGGTATGGCTACACCTTC
CDR3aa: CASSYRGARYGYTF

j_gene: TRBJ1-2
abundance: few
v_gene: TRBV6-5
d_gene: NA
CDR3nt: TGTGCCAGCAGAACTCGACAGTCGGATGGCTACACCTTC
CDR3aa: CASRTRQSDGYTF

j_gene: TRBJ1-2
abundance: NA
v_gene: TRBV3-1/TRBV3-2
d_gene: NA
CDR3nt: TGTGCCAGCAGCCAAGATTTCGACAGGCCCTACACCTTC
CDR3aa: CASSQDFDRPYTF

j_gene: TRBJ1-5
abundance: NA
v_gene: TRBV5-1
d_gene: TRBD1
CDR3nt: TGCGCCAGCAGCCCCGGACAGGGGAGGAATCAGCCCCAGCATTTT
CDR3aa: CASSPGQGRNQPQHF

j_gene: TRBJ1-2
abundance: NA
v_gene: TRBV6-5
d_gene: NA
CDR3nt: TGTGCCACCCAGGGAACCCCCTCCTATGGCTACACCTTC
CDR3aa: CATQGTPSYGYTF

j_gene: TRBJ2-2
abundance: NA
v_gene: TRBV5-4
d_gene: NA
CDR3nt: TGTGCCAGCAGCTTGGCCTCGGGGAACACCGGGGAGCTGTTTTTT
CDR3aa: CASSLASGNTGELFF

j_gene: TRBJ2-7
abundance: NA
v_gene: TRBV19
d_gene: TRBD1
CDR3nt: TGTGCCAGTAGTACAACCGGGACAGGGACCTACGAGCAGTACTTC
CDR3aa: CASSTTGTGTYEQYF

j_gene: TRBJ1-5
abundance: NA
v_gene: TRBV3-1/TRBV3-2
d_gene: NA
CDR3nt: TGTGCCAGCAGCCAAAACCCCGTCGTTACAGGGTTTCAGCCCCAGCATTTT
CDR3aa: CASSQNPVVTGFQPQHF

j_gene: TRBJ2-5
abundance: NA
v_gene: TRBV7-9
d_gene: TRBD1
CDR3nt: TGTGCCAGCAGCGCCCATCCCCAGGGGGCGGAGACCCAGTACTTC
CDR3aa: CASSAHPQGAETQYF

j_gene: TRBJ1-5
abundance: NA
v_gene: TRBV10-2
d_gene: NA
CDR3nt: TGCGCCAGCAGTAATGGGCCCCTTGAAACCAATCAGCCCCAGCATTTT
CDR3aa: CASSNGPLETNQPQHF

j_gene: TRBJ1-6
abundance: once
v_gene: TRBV19
d_gene: NA
CDR3nt: TGTGCCAGTAGTATGCGGGTTCCAAGTTCACCCCTCCACTTT
CDR3aa: CASSMRVPSSPLHF

j_gene: TRBJ1-1
abundance: NA
v_gene: TRBV27
d_gene: NA
CDR3nt: TGTGCCAGCAGCCCTGGAGGATACACTGAAGCTTTCTTT
CDR3aa: CASSPGGYTEAFF

j_gene: TRBJ1-1
abundance: NA
v_gene: TRBV19
d_gene: NA
CDR3nt: TGTGCCGCGAGCCGACTAATGAACACTGAAGCTTTCTTT
CDR3aa: CAASRLMNTEAFF

j_gene: TRBJ1-5
abundance: NA
v_gene: TRBV10-1
d_gene: NA
CDR3nt: TGCGCCAGCAGTGAGATTCATAGCAATCAGCCCCAGCATTTT
CDR3aa: CASSEIHSNQPQHF

j_gene: TRBJ1-1
abundance: NA
v_gene: TRBV3-1/TRBV3-2
d_gene: NA
CDR3nt: TGTGCCAGCAGCGTCGGTGTCCCCGTCACTGAAGCTTTCTTT
CDR3aa: CASSVGVPVTEAFF

j_gene: TRBJ2-3
abundance: NA
v_gene: TRBV2
d_gene: TRBD1
CDR3nt: TGTGCCAGCAGAGCAGGGACAGGGAGGGTCCCAGATACGCAGTATTTT
CDR3aa: CASRAGTGRVPDTQYF

j_gene: TRBJ1-6
abundance: NA
v_gene: TRBV9
d_gene: NA
CDR3nt: TGTGCCAGCAGAGGGGTAGGTAATTCACCCCTCCACTTT
CDR3aa: CASRGVGNSPLHF

j_gene: TRBJ2-3
abundance: NA
v_gene: TRBV2
d_gene: NA
CDR3nt: TGTGCCAGCAGTGTCCTTAGCACAGATACGCAGTATTTT
CDR3aa: CASSVLSTDTQYF

j_gene: TRBJ2-3
abundance: NA
v_gene: TRBV4-3
d_gene: NA
CDR3nt: TGCGCCAGCAGCAATGGACAGCAGGGAGATACGCAGTATTTT
CDR3aa: CASSNGQQGDTQYF

j_gene: TRBJ1-6
abundance: NA
v_gene: TRBV5-4
d_gene: NA
CDR3nt: TGTGCCAGCAGCCTACGACAGGCTAATTCACCCCTCCACTTT
CDR3aa: CASSLRQANSPLHF

j_gene: TRBJ2-3
abundance: NA
v_gene: TRBV7-2
d_gene: NA
CDR3nt: TGTGCCAGCAGTCCGACAGCGCAAGGCACAGATACGCAGTATTTT
CDR3aa: CASSPTAQGTDTQYF

j_gene: TRBJ2-2
abundance: NA
v_gene: TRBV9
d_gene: TRBD2
CDR3nt: TGTGCCAGCAGCGTACTAGCGGGGGCCGGGGAGCTGTTTTTT
CDR3aa: CASSVLAGAGELFF

j_gene: TRBJ1-4
abundance: NA
v_gene: TRBV6-5
d_gene: NA
CDR3nt: TGTGCCAGCAGTCCAGGGCGGACGATATTTGAAAAACTGTTTTTT
CDR3aa: CASSPGRTIFEKLFF

j_gene: TRBJ1-4
abundance: NA
v_gene: TRBV7-4
d_gene: NA
CDR3nt: TGTGCCAGCAGCTTTGGGCAGTACAGAGCAACTAATGAAAAACTGTTTTTT
CDR3aa: CASSFGQYRATNEKLFF

j_gene: TRBJ1-2
abundance: once
v_gene: TRBV6-5
d_gene: NA
CDR3nt: TGTGCCAGCAGTCCAGGGTATGGCTACACCTTC
CDR3aa: CASSPGYGYTF

j_gene: TRBJ1-2
abundance: NA
v_gene: TRBV7-9
d_gene: TRBD1
CDR3nt: TGTGCCAGCAGCTTCGGTCCGGGACAGGACAATCGTGGCTACACCTTC
CDR3aa: CASSFGPGQDNRGYTF

j_gene: TRBJ2-5
abundance: NA
v_gene: TRBV13
d_gene: NA
CDR3nt: TGTGCCAGCAGCTTAGCAGGACAGCTGCAGGAGACCCAGTACTTC
CDR3aa: CASSLAGQLQETQYF

j_gene: TRBJ1-1
abundance: NA
v_gene: TRBV4-3
d_gene: TRBD1
CDR3nt: TGCGCCAGCAGCCAAGGGGACAGAGACACTGAAGCTTTCTTT
CDR3aa: CASSQGDRDTEAFF

j_gene: TRBJ2-3
abundance: few
v_gene: TRBV5-1
d_gene: NA
CDR3nt: TGCGCCAGCAGCCAACTTTCCCCCAGGGAGGCATCGGATACGCAGTATTTT
CDR3aa: CASSQLSPREASDTQYF

j_gene: TRBJ2-5
abundance: once
v_gene: TRBV9
d_gene: NA
CDR3nt: TGTGCCAGCAGCCCTACTGGACAGCCGGGGGAGACCCAGTACTTC
CDR3aa: CASSPTGQPGETQYF

j_gene: TRBJ1-5
abundance: few
v_gene: TRBV30
d_gene: NA
CDR3nt: TGTGCCTGGAGTGGGGGGGTATTCAGCAATCAGCCCCAGCATTTT
CDR3aa: CAWSGGVFSNQPQHF

j_gene: TRBJ2-5
abundance: few
v_gene: TRBV7-2
d_gene: TRBD2
CDR3nt: TGTGCCAGCAGCATGACACGGGGACGACTAGCGGGGCGACAAGAGACCCAGTACTTC
CDR3aa: CASSMTRGRLAGRQETQYF